Listed below are T cell receptor beta chains from one sample, sequenced in a study of blood T cells in healthy people across ages. MiXCR, applied by TCRdb to the 5' RACE reads, yields one record per CDR3 protein. The sample holds more than 900,000 distinct CDR3 sequences, under 30% seen once. The same data also went into a second study, on T cells of mothers and their children.

Sequencing input: blood. The receptors originated from a girl aged 2 to 10 in good health. Each CDR3 is given with its conserved first and last residue. The order of the fields is CDR3 protein, CDR3 DNA, clone size, V gene, D gene, J gene. D genes are given only for firm matches. Not every row has a clone size; where given, it reads once, few, many or a size class.

CDR3 protein: CASSEVEGTREAFF; CDR3 DNA: TGTGCCAGCAGTGAAGTGGAGGGGACCCGTGAAGCTTTCTTT; clone size: NA; V gene: TRBV2; D gene: NA; J gene: TRBJ1-1
CDR3 protein: CASSPERGGFNEQFF; CDR3 DNA: TGTGCCAGCAGCCCCGAGCGGGGGGGCTTCAATGAGCAGTTCTTC; clone size: NA; V gene: TRBV7-9; D gene: TRBD2; J gene: TRBJ2-1
CDR3 protein: CASSFRVGRQQETQYF; CDR3 DNA: TGTGCCAGCAGTTTCCGAGTGGGCAGGCAACAAGAGACCCAGTACTTC; clone size: few; V gene: TRBV6-5; D gene: NA; J gene: TRBJ2-5
CDR3 protein: CASSSSWTRYEQFF; CDR3 DNA: TGTGCCAGCAGCTCCTCCTGGACCAGGTATGAGCAGTTCTTC; clone size: NA; V gene: TRBV7-9; D gene: NA; J gene: TRBJ2-1
CDR3 protein: CATSRDQGRSSYEQYF; CDR3 DNA: TGTGCCACCAGCAGAGATCAAGGACGGAGCTCCTACGAGCAGTACTTC; clone size: few; V gene: TRBV15; D gene: NA; J gene: TRBJ2-7
CDR3 protein: CASSDRTSAYEQYF; CDR3 DNA: TGCGCCAGCAGTGACCGCACATCGGCCTACGAGCAGTACTTC; clone size: few; V gene: TRBV10-2; D gene: NA; J gene: TRBJ2-7
CDR3 protein: CASSFSGIGYNEQFF; CDR3 DNA: TGTGCCAGCAGCTTTAGCGGGATAGGTTACAATGAGCAGTTCTTC; clone size: NA; V gene: TRBV2; D gene: TRBD2; J gene: TRBJ2-1
CDR3 protein: CASSQTRTSGLVFEQYF; CDR3 DNA: TGTGCCAGCAGCCAAACCCGGACTAGCGGTTTAGTGTTCGAGCAGTACTTC; clone size: few; V gene: TRBV4-2; D gene: TRBD2; J gene: TRBJ2-7
CDR3 protein: CSAISDRDTEAFF; CDR3 DNA: TGCAGTGCCATTTCGGACAGGGACACTGAAGCTTTCTTT; clone size: few; V gene: TRBV20-1; D gene: TRBD1; J gene: TRBJ1-1
CDR3 protein: CASSYLPDRAGGETQYF; CDR3 DNA: TGTGCCAGCAGCTATCTTCCGGACAGGGCAGGCGGGGAGACCCAGTACTTC; clone size: few; V gene: TRBV25-1; D gene: TRBD1; J gene: TRBJ2-5
CDR3 protein: CASSLEFEQYF; CDR3 DNA: TGTGCCAGCAGTTTAGAATTCGAGCAGTACTTC; clone size: NA; V gene: TRBV12-3/TRBV12-4; D gene: NA; J gene: TRBJ2-7
CDR3 protein: CASSLSRDYGYTF; CDR3 DNA: TGTGCCAGCAGTTTGTCCCGGGACTATGGCTACACCTTC; clone size: few; V gene: TRBV12-3/TRBV12-4; D gene: NA; J gene: TRBJ1-2
CDR3 protein: CASSLVAGGEETQYF; CDR3 DNA: TGTGCCAGCAGCTTAGTCGCGGGAGGGGAGGAGACCCAGTACTTC; clone size: many; V gene: TRBV7-2; D gene: TRBD2; J gene: TRBJ2-5
CDR3 protein: CASSLKTVNTGELFF; CDR3 DNA: TGTGCCAGCAGCTTAAAGACAGTAAACACCGGGGAGCTGTTTTTT; clone size: NA; V gene: TRBV7-8; D gene: NA; J gene: TRBJ2-2
CDR3 protein: CASSIKIRGEAFF; CDR3 DNA: TGCGCCAGCAGCATTAAGATTCGGGGTGAAGCTTTCTTT; clone size: few; V gene: TRBV4-1; D gene: NA; J gene: TRBJ1-1
CDR3 protein: CASTIGRRNYGYTF; CDR3 DNA: TGTGCCAGCACGATCGGGCGCAGAAACTATGGCTACACCTTC; clone size: NA; V gene: TRBV28; D gene: NA; J gene: TRBJ1-2
CDR3 protein: CASSLGGETNEKLFF; CDR3 DNA: TGTGCCAGCAGCTTAGGAGGGGAGACTAATGAAAAACTGTTTTTT; clone size: NA; V gene: TRBV7-9; D gene: NA; J gene: TRBJ1-4
CDR3 protein: CASSWGESRMEYF; CDR3 DNA: TGTGCCAGCAGCTGGGGTGAGTCCCGAATGGAGTACTTC; clone size: NA; V gene: TRBV7-9; D gene: NA; J gene: TRBJ2-7
CDR3 protein: CASSLDAGRNYGYTF; CDR3 DNA: TGTGCCAGCAGCTTAGACGCAGGGCGTAACTATGGCTACACCTTC; clone size: NA; V gene: TRBV13; D gene: NA; J gene: TRBJ1-2
CDR3 protein: CASRGGGLNTEAFF; CDR3 DNA: TGTGCCAGCAGGGGGGGAGGACTGAACACTGAAGCTTTCTTT; clone size: NA; V gene: TRBV12-3/TRBV12-4; D gene: NA; J gene: TRBJ1-1
CDR3 protein: CASSAPWAGEVFYEQYF; CDR3 DNA: TGTGCCAGCAGCGCCCCTTGGGCGGGAGAGGTTTTCTACGAGCAGTACTTC; clone size: few; V gene: TRBV5-6; D gene: TRBD2; J gene: TRBJ2-7
CDR3 protein: CASRPPLQGGEQFF; CDR3 DNA: TGTGCCAGCAGGCCCCCCCTACAGGGGGGTGAGCAGTTCTTC; clone size: few; V gene: TRBV6-5; D gene: TRBD1; J gene: TRBJ2-1
CDR3 protein: CASSESGPTGEKLFF; CDR3 DNA: TGTGCCAGCAGTGAATCGGGACCCACCGGCGAAAAACTGTTTTTT; clone size: NA; V gene: TRBV25-1; D gene: NA; J gene: TRBJ1-4
CDR3 protein: CASTSGIRSYEQYF; CDR3 DNA: TGTGCCAGCACGTCAGGGATCCGGTCCTACGAGCAGTACTTC; clone size: NA; V gene: TRBV28; D gene: NA; J gene: TRBJ2-7
CDR3 protein: CASSEWGQGAYDEQFF; CDR3 DNA: TGTGCCAGCAGTGAATGGGGGCAGGGGGCATACGATGAGCAGTTCTTC; clone size: NA; V gene: TRBV6-1; D gene: TRBD1; J gene: TRBJ2-1
CDR3 protein: CASSLGQVARGEQYF; CDR3 DNA: TGTGCCAGCAGCTTGGGACAGGTAGCTCGGGGCGAGCAGTACTTC; clone size: few; V gene: TRBV5-6; D gene: NA; J gene: TRBJ2-7
CDR3 protein: CASSRRDYFWDTQYF; CDR3 DNA: TGTGCCAGCAGCCGCCGGGACTACTTTTGGGATACGCAGTATTTT; clone size: NA; V gene: TRBV21-1; D gene: NA; J gene: TRBJ2-3
CDR3 protein: CASSWRTGGVDEQFF; CDR3 DNA: TGCGCCAGCAGCTGGCGGACTGGCGGGGTGGATGAGCAGTTCTTC; clone size: NA; V gene: TRBV5-1; D gene: NA; J gene: TRBJ2-1
CDR3 protein: CASSAHSYEQYF; CDR3 DNA: TGTGCCAGCAGCGCCCACTCCTACGAGCAGTACTTC; clone size: NA; V gene: TRBV7-9; D gene: NA; J gene: TRBJ2-7
CDR3 protein: CSASGTFRNTIYF; CDR3 DNA: TGCAGTGCCAGCGGGACTTTTAGAAACACCATATATTTT; clone size: NA; V gene: TRBV20-1; D gene: NA; J gene: TRBJ1-3
CDR3 protein: CSVEDEGTGEASKETQYF; CDR3 DNA: TGCAGCGTTGAAGATGAGGGGACAGGGGAAGCGAGTAAGGAGACCCAGTACTTC; clone size: NA; V gene: TRBV29-1; D gene: TRBD1; J gene: TRBJ2-5